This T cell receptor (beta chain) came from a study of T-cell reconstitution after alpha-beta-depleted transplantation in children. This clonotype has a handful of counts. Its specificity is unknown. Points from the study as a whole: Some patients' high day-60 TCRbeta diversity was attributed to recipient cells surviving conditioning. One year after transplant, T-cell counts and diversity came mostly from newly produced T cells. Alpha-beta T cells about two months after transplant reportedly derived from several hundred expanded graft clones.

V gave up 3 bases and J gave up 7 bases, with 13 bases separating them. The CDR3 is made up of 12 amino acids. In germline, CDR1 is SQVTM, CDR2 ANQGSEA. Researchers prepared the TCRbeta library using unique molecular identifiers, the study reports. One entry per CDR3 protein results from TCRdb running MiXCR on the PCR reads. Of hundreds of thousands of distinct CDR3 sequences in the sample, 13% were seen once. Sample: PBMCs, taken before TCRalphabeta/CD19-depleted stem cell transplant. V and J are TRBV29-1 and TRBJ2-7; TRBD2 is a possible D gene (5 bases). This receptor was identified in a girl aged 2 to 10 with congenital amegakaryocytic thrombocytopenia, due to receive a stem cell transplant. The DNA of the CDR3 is TGCAGCGTTGATGAGGGTCGGCAAGAGCAGTACTTC. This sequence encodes CSVDEGRQEQYF.